Shown below are 9 T cell receptor beta chains from a single sample sequenced in a study of a mutant IDH1 vaccine in newly diagnosed glioma. Time point defined: baseline, week 1 (first vaccination visit). Treatment noted: pre-vaccination baseline after standard-of-care therapy. Some clones are missing from TCRdb's copy, which holds only in-frame ones; the method was immunoSEQ multiplex PCR. The sample lists around 92,000 clones; around 82% were seen once. The sample here was PBMCs, taken from a glioma patient treated with radiotherapy, temozolomide or both. The receptors stem from a woman aged 45-59 years with glioma.

This chain connects TRBV14 to TRBJ1-3; the D is unclear. The CDR3 is 13 amino acids. Germline V lookup: CDR1 SGHDN, CDR2 FVKESK. With 1 base removed from V and 7 bases from J, the gap between germline ends came to 8 bases. The CDR3 DNA is TGTGCCAGCAGCCAAGTTCCCGGGAACACCATATATTTT. Protein product: CASSQVPGNTIYF.

The chain links TRBV6-1 to TRBJ1-1; D is undetermined. This CDR3 is 12 amino acids long. The V end lost 4 bases, the J end lost 5 bases, and 8 bases lay between the germline ends. Germline V gene sequence: CDR1 MNHNS, CDR2 SASEGT. This CDR3 is CASSGARTEAFF. For the CDR3, the DNA is TGTGCCAGCAGTGGGGCTAGAACTGAAGCTTTCTTT.

V gene TRBV4-3 combines with J gene TRBJ1-1; no clear D gene. The V end lost 0 bases, the J end lost 4 bases, and 12 bases lay between the germline ends. Per the germline V gene, CDR1 is LGHNA and CDR2 is YSLEER. The CDR3 runs 15 residues. The CDR3 bases are TGCGCCAGCAGCCAAGAGAGAGGAGGGTTCACTGAAGCTTTCTTT. Translated, it gives CASSQERGGFTEAFF.

V and J are TRBV19 and TRBJ1-5; perhaps TRBD1 as D (6 bases). The CDR3 is made up of 13 amino acids. V was pared by 6 bases and J by 9 bases, with 15 bases between. Germline loops: CDR1 LNHDA, CDR2 SQIVND (reference sequence). The CDR3 DNA reads TGTGCCAGTAGCGACAGGCCCCTAGGGCCCCAGCATTTT. Translated, it gives CASSDRPLGPQHF.

The rearrangement links TRBV4-1 to TRBJ2-1; possible D gene TRBD2, 6 bases. In germline, CDR1 is MGHRA, CDR2 YSYEKL. Between the trimmed V and J ends, which lost 4 bases and 3 bases, there was a span of 16 bases. The CDR3 loop spans 16 amino acids. The CDR3 DNA reads TGCGCCAGCAGCCCGGCTAGCGTTACGCTCTACAATGAGCAGTTCTTC. It codes for CASSPASVTLYNEQFF.

This chain links TRBV4-1 with TRBJ1-4; D is ambiguous. The V end was cut by 8 bases, the J end by 8 bases, with 18 bases between. The V gene's germline CDR1 is MGHRA and CDR2 YSYEKL. The CDR3 length is 14 residues. CDR3: CASSQVLPGEKLFF. The CDR3 nucleotides read TGCGCCAGCTCCCAGGTATTACCGGGGGAAAAACTGTTTTTT.

The chain joins TRBV6-5 to TRBJ1-2; tentative D call: TRBD1 (6 bases). The CDR3 loop spans 12 amino acids. Between the trimmed V and J ends, which lost 7 bases and 7 bases, there was a span of 13 bases. Germline CDR1 reads MNHEY; CDR2 reads SVGAGI. CDR3 nucleotides: TGTGCCAGCAAAATTTTGGGGGCTGGCTACACCTTC. Amino acids: CASKILGAGYTF.

The V gene is TRBV19, the J gene TRBJ2-5; 12 bases map to TRBD2. The CDR3 has 18 residues. CDR1 is LNHDA and CDR2 is SQIVND in the germline V gene (reference sequence). The J segment lost 1 base and the V segment lost 5 bases, leaving 11 bases of the junction unmatched. DNA for the CDR3: TGTGCCAGTAGTCCCCTGGTGACTAGCGGGGGTTCCCAAGAGACCCAGTACTTC. It specifies CASSPLVTSGGSQETQYF.

The genes are TRBV14 and TRBJ1-1; D is uncertain. Trimming left V 0 bases short and J 0 bases short, with 11 bases between. Germline V gives CDR1 SGHDN, CDR2 FVKESK. This CDR3 is 16 amino acids long. In nucleotides, the CDR3 is TGTGCCAGCAGCCAAGATCTCTCTTACATGAACACTGAAGCTTTCTTT. As protein: CASSQDLSYMNTEAFF.